This T cell receptor (beta chain) was recorded in a study of vaccination and CD4 T cells after COVID-19. Study-level background: Control wells got either CEFX epitopes, HIV-1 Nef peptides, or no peptide at all.

The CDR3 is made up of 14 amino acids. Trimming removed 6 bases from V and 5 bases from J; junction bases left unmatched: 6. Germline CDR1 LNHDA, CDR2 SQIVND (reference sequence). Treatment of the sample: roughly 11-day PBMC culture with coronavirus spike peptide pools or control peptides (ViraFEST assay). ViraFEST grew antigen-specific T cells using peptide pools, then sequenced TCRs. Oncomine TCR Beta short-read sequencing was applied to DNA from cultured CD4+ T cells. Genomic DNA was drawn out of CD4+ T cells grown in culture. MiXCR, applied by TCRdb to the PCR reads, yields one record per CDR3 protein. Found here are 6,000 to 8,000 distinct CDR3 sequences, about 70% of them singletons; the top ten hold roughly 20%. In the case of this clonotype: The antigen is undetermined.

This rearrangement joins TRBV19 to TRBJ2-2; 7 nucleotides align to TRBD1. The material sequenced was cultured CD4+ T cells from blood, taken after SARS-CoV-2 vaccination. The sequence was obtained from a human donor with COVID-19. The CDR3 spells CASRGDRETGELFF. CDR3 DNA: TGTGCCAGTAGGGGGGACAGAGAGACCGGGGAGCTGTTTTTT.